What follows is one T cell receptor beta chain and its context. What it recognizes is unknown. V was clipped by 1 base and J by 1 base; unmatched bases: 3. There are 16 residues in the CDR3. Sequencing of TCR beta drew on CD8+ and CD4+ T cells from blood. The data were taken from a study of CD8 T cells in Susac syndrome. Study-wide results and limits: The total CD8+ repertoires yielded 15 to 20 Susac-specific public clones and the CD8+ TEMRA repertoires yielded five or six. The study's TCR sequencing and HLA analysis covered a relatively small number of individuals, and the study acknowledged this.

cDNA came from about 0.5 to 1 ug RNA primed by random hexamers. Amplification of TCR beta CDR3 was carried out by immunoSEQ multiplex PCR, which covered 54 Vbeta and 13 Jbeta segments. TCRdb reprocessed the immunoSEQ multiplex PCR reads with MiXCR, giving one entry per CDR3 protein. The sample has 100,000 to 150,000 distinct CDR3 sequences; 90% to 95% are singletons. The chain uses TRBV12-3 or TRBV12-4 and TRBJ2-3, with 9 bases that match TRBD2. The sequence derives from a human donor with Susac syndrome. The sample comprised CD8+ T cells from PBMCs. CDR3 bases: TGTGCCAGCAGTTTAGTGGGACTAGCAGGCACAGATACGCAGTATTTT. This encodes CASSLVGLAGTDTQYF.